These 5 T cell receptor beta chains were sequenced from one sample in a study of liver allograft versus peripheral blood T cells. At the level of the study: T cell receptor repertoires in transplanted livers were compared with those in recipients' peripheral blood.

TCRdb reprocessed the reads via MiXCR and lists one record per CDR3 protein. The table lists some 10,000 distinct CDR3 sequences, roughly 18% of them singletons, with roughly 1.1% in the top ten. All receptors derive from a human patient who had a liver transplant. The T cells may come from the graft donor.

By proportion, this clonotype is medium-sized (0.01 to 0.1%). The chain couples TRBV6-2 or TRBV6-3 to TRBJ1-1; the D is unclear. The CDR3 spans 13 residues. Germline-derived CDR1 and CDR2 are MNHEY and SVGEGT. V lost 2 bases and J lost 5, with 9 bases in between. This chain's CDR3 is CASSYRTLTEAFF. DNA for the CDR3: TGTGCCAGCAGTTACAGGACGTTAACTGAAGCTTTCTTT.

This clonotype is judged medium-sized (0.01 to 0.1%). The chain carries TRBV6-5 and TRBJ1-2; 7 positions agree with TRBD1. J gave up 4 bases and V 6 bases, and 14 bases lay outside the gene matches. The CDR3 totals 16 residues. CDR1 is MNHEY, CDR2 SVGAGI, per germline. Written as DNA, the CDR3 is TGTGCCAGCAGCCAAGACAGGGCTGGAGGTTTCTATGGCTACACCTTC. Its protein is CASSQDRAGGFYGYTF.

This clonotype was recorded at least ten times. V is TRBV6-5 and J is TRBJ1-3; 8 bases are a match to TRBD1. Germline values: CDR1 MNHEY, CDR2 SVGAGI. The V gene end was trimmed by 5 bases and the J gene end by 0 bases; junction bases not matched to a gene: 9. The CDR3 is made up of 17 amino acids. This CDR3 is CASSRVPGQVSGNTIYF. In DNA form, the CDR3 reads TGTGCCAGCAGTCGAGTCCCGGGACAGGTCTCTGGAAACACCATATATTTT.

This clonotype showed up many times. CDR3 DNA: TGTGCCAGCAGTCCCGGGACGAGGAATGAAAAACTGTTTTTT. Its protein is CASSPGTRNEKLFF. The chain joins TRBV6-6 to TRBJ1-4; a possible D gene is TRBD1 (5 bases). This CDR3 has 14 amino acids. V lost 5 bases, J lost 5 bases, and 12 bases lay in between. Looked up from germline, CDR1 is MNHNY and CDR2 is SVGAGI (reference sequence).

On this clonotype itself: The conserved final phenylalanine or tryptophan is absent from the CDR3, which likely points to a read error. The CDR3 sequence is CASSLQGSQPQHL. The CDR3 DNA reads as TGTGCCAGCAGCTTGCAGGGCAGCCAGCCCCAGCATTTA. The gene calls are TRBV5-6 and TRBJ1-5; a possible D gene is TRBD1 (5 bases). This CDR3 is built from 13 residues. Germline assignment: CDR1 SGHDT and CDR2 YYEEEE. V was shortened by 1 base and J by 7 bases, with 9 bases between the two germline ends.